The present TCR beta chain was sequenced within a study of T-cell memory formation after mild COVID-19. Study background: Most TCR clusters belonged to a single donor.

To note about this clonotype: The target antigen is unknown.

TCRdb re-called the 5' RACE reads through MiXCR, storing one row per CDR3 protein. The sample includes under 300,000 distinct CDR3 sequences, 7.5% to 10% seen only once; the top ten take 22%. This CDR3 comprises 16 residues. CDR1 is MGHRA and CDR2 is YSYEKL in the germline V gene. Trimming took off 4 bases at V and 0 bases at J, with 13 bases between the two ends. General study points: Pre-infection memory held some responding clones, suggesting pre-existing cross-reactive T cells responded. Most CD4+ clones that shrank were in CM and EM, while CD8+ ones turned up in EMRA.

The sample taken for sequencing was PBMCs or a T cell subset sorted from them (not recorded which). The receptor was derived from a man between 18 and 35 years old who had mild COVID-19 (a few samples of this study predate the infection). Cell type and time point are not known. This rearrangement joins TRBV4-1 to TRBJ1-5, with no clear D. Here the CDR3 reads CASSPQWRDSNQPQHF. For the CDR3, the DNA is TGCGCCAGCAGCCCCCAGTGGAGGGATAGCAATCAGCCCCAGCATTTT.